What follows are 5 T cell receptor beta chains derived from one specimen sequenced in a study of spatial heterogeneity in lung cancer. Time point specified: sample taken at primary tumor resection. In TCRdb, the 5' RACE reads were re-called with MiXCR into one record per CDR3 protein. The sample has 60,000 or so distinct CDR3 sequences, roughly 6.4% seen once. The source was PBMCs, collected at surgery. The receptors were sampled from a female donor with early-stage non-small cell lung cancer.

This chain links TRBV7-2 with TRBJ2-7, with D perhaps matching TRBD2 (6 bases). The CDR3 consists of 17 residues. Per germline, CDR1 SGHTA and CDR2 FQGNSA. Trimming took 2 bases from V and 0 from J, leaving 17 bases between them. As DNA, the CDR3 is TGTGCCAGCAGCTTAAGGTCACGGACTACCCTCTCCTACGAGCAGTACTTC. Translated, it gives CASSLRSRTTLSYEQYF.

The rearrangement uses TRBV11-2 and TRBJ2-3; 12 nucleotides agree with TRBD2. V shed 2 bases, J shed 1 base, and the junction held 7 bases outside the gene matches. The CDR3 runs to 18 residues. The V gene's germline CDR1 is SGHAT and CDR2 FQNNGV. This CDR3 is CASSLCRLAGGCTDTQYF. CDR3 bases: TGTGCCAGCAGCTTATGTCGGCTAGCGGGGGGGTGCACAGATACGCAGTATTTT.

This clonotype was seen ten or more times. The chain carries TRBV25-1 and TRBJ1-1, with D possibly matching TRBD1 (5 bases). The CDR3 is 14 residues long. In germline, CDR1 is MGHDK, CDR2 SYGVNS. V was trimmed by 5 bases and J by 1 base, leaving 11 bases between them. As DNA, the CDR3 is TGTGCCAGCAGTCCGGGACGGCCGAACACTGAAGCTTTCTTT. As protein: CASSPGRPNTEAFF.

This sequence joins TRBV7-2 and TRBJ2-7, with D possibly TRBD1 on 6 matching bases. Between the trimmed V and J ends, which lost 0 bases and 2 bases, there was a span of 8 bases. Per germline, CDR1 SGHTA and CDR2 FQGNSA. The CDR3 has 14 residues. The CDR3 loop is CASSLAGTPYEQYF. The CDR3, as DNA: TGTGCCAGCAGCTTAGCTGGGACACCCTACGAGCAGTACTTC.

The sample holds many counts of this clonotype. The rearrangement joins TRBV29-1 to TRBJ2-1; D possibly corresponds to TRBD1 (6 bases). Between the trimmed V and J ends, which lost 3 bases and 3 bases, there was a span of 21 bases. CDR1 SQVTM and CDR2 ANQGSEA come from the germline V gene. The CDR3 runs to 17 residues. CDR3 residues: CSVDGTPGTTDYNEQFF. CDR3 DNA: TGCAGCGTTGATGGAACCCCCGGGACAACTGACTACAATGAGCAGTTCTTC.